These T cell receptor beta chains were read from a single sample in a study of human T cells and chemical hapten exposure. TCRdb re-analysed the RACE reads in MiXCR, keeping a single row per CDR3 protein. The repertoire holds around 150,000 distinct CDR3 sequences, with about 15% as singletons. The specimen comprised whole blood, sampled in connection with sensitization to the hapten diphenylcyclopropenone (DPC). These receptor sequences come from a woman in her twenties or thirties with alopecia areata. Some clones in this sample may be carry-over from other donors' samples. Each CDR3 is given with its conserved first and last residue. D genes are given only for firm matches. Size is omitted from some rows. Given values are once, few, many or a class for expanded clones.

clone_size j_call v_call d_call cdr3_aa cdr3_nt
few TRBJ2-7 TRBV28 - CASSRLYEQYF TGTGCCAGCAGTCGCCTTTACGAGCAGTACTTC
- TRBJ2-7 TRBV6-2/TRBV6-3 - CASSLSGPPNPGEQYF TGTGCCAGCAGTTTGAGCGGACCGCCTAATCCTGGGGAGCAGTACTTC
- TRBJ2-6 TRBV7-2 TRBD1 CASSPQGTGAHGANVLTF TGTGCCAGCAGCCCACAAGGGACAGGGGCTCACGGGGCCAACGTCCTGACTTTC
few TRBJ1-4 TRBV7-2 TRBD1 CASSPWTGGNEKLFF TGTGCCAGCAGCCCATGGACAGGGGGCAATGAAAAACTGTTTTTT
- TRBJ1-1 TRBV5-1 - CASSLAPEMNTEAFF TGCGCCAGCAGCTTGGCGCCTGAGATGAACACTGAAGCTTTCTTT
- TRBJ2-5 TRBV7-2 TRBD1 CASSLARGGETQYF TGTGCCAGCAGCTTAGCGCGAGGGGGCGAGACCCAGTACTTC
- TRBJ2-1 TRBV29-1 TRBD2 CSVPGTSGMTNEQFF TGCAGCGTTCCCGGGACTAGCGGGATGACTAATGAGCAGTTCTTC
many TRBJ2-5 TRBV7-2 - CASSLRYGAEETQYF TGTGCCAGCAGCTTACGATACGGGGCCGAAGAGACCCAGTACTTC
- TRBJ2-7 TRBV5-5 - CASSPRPSRTDYEQYF TGTGCCAGCAGCCCAAGGCCGTCCCGGACAGATTACGAGCAGTACTTC
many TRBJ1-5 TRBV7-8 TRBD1 CASSQRGQLSNQPQHF TGTGCCAGCAGCCAGCGGGGACAGCTAAGCAATCAGCCCCAGCATTTT
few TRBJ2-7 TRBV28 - CASSLAHYEQYF TGTGCCAGCAGTTTAGCCCACTACGAGCAGTACTTC
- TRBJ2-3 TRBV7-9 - CASSLEGVTNTQYF TGTGCCAGCAGCTTAGAAGGAGTCACGAATACGCAGTATTTT
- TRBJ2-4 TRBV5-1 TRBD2 CASSLAPGLAGEKNIQYF TGCGCCAGCAGCTTGGCCCCAGGGCTAGCGGGAGAGAAAAACATTCAGTACTTC
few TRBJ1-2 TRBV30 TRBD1 CAWSVRDRGGIGNGYTF TGTGCCTGGAGTGTACGGGACAGGGGAGGTATAGGGAATGGCTACACCTTC
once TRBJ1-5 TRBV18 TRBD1 CASSGTDNQPQHF TGTGCCAGCTCGGGGACAGACAATCAGCCCCAGCATTTT
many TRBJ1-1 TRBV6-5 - CASSYDSREAFF TGTGCCAGCAGTTACGACAGCCGAGAAGCTTTCTTT
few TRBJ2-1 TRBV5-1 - CASHREATYNEQFF TGCGCCAGTCACAGGGAGGCAACCTACAATGAGCAGTTCTTC
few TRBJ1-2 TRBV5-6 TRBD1 CASSLGDREIYGYTF TGTGCCAGCAGCTTGGGGGACAGAGAGATCTATGGCTACACCTTC
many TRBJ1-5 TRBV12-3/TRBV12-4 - CASSSDTGYGNQPQHF TGTGCCAGCAGTTCGGACACAGGGTACGGCAATCAGCCCCAGCATTTT
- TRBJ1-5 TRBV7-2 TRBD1 CASSATGGAGQPQHF TGTGCCAGCAGCGCAACAGGGGGCGCGGGTCAGCCCCAGCATTTT
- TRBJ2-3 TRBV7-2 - CASSLGGPLGVGTDTQYF TGTGCCAGCAGCTTAGGAGGACCGCTGGGTGTTGGCACAGATACGCAGTATTTT
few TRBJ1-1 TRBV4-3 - CASSRIRVQNTEAFF TGCGCCAGCAGCCGGATCCGGGTCCAGAACACTGAAGCTTTCTTT
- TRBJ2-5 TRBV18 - CASSPPVRETQYF TGTGCCAGCTCACCACCGGTACGGGAGACCCAGTACTTC
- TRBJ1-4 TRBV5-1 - CASSSGTAGEKLFF TGCGCCAGCAGCTCAGGGACGGCAGGAGAAAAACTGTTTTTT
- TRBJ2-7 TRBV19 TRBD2 CASSIVAGLYEQYF TGTGCCAGTAGTATAGTAGCGGGCCTCTACGAGCAGTACTTC
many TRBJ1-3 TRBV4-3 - CASSQAGYSGNTIYF TGCGCCAGCAGCCAAGCAGGGTACTCTGGAAACACCATATATTTT
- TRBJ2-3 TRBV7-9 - CASSLAPGQNRDTQYF TGTGCCAGCAGCTTAGCGCCTGGACAGAACCGAGATACGCAGTATTTT
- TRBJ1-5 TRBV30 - CAWSGVAGGGNQPQHF TGTGCCTGGAGTGGGGTGGCGGGAGGGGGCAATCAGCCCCAGCATTTT
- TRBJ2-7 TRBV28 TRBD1 CASSIQGLRYEQYF TGTGCCAGCAGTATACAGGGGCTTAGGTACGAGCAGTACTTC
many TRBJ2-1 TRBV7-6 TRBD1 CASSLWGDRGRNEQFF TGTGCCAGCAGCTTATGGGGGGACAGGGGTCGGAATGAGCAGTTCTTC
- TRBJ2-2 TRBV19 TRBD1 CASSSLQGAGELFF TGTGCCAGTAGTTCCCTACAGGGGGCCGGGGAGCTGTTTTTT
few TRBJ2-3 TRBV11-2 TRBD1 CASSFTGQATQYF TGTGCCAGCAGCTTCACCGGACAGGCGACGCAGTATTTT
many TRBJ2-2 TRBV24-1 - CATSDFPSNTGELFF TGTGCCACCAGTGATTTTCCCTCGAACACCGGGGAGCTGTTTTTT
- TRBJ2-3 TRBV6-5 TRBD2 CASSYSSGVGSDTQYF TGTGCCAGCAGTTACTCGAGCGGGGTAGGGTCAGATACGCAGTATTTT
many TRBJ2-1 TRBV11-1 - CASSLLGARNEQFF TGTGCCAGCAGCTTATTGGGGGCCCGTAATGAGCAGTTCTTC
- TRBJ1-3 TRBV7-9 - CASSLFFGPSGTGNTIYF TGTGCCAGCAGCTTATTCTTCGGTCCGTCGGGGACTGGAAACACCATATATTTT
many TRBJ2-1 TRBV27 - CASMLFGVGNEQFF TGTGCCAGCATGCTGTTTGGTGTGGGAAATGAGCAGTTCTTC
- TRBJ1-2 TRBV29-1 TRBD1 CSVHDRGYDYTF TGCAGCGTCCACGACAGGGGCTATGACTACACCTTC
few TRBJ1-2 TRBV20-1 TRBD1 CSASGGRYGYTF TGCAGTGCTTCAGGGGGCCGCTATGGCTACACCTTC
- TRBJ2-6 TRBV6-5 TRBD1 CASSRQGKLSGANVLTF TGTGCCAGCAGCAGACAGGGAAAACTCTCTGGGGCCAACGTCCTGACTTTC
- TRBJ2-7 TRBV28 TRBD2 CACKREGTSYEQYF TGTGCCTGTAAGAGGGAGGGGACCTCCTACGAGCAGTACTTC
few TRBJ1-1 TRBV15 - CATSRVRGLTYNTEAFF TGTGCCACCAGCAGAGTCAGGGGCCTCACCTATAACACTGAAGCTTTCTTT
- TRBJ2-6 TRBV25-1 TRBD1 CASSAGQGSGANVLTF TGTGCCAGCAGTGCGGGACAGGGGTCTGGGGCCAACGTCCTGACTTTC
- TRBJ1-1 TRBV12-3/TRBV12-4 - CASSLSTAVAVRTEAFF TGTGCCAGCAGTTTATCAACAGCCGTGGCAGTGAGAACTGAAGCTTTCTTT
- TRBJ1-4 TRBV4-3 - CASSQDRGQNNEKLFF TGCGCCAGCAGCCAAGACCGAGGACAGAACAATGAAAAACTGTTTTTT
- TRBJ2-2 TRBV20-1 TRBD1 CSAQINRQGPSLNTGELFF TGCAGTGCCCAAATAAACCGACAGGGGCCCTCCTTAAACACCGGGGAGCTGTTTTTT
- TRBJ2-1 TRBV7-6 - CASSLAYYSNEQFF TGTGCCAGCAGCTTAGCCTACTACAGCAATGAGCAGTTCTTC
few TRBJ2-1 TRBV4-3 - CASSDGLRSYNEQFF TGCGCCAGCAGCGATGGGTTACGGTCCTACAATGAGCAGTTCTTC
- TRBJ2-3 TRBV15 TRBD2 CATSSRKLAGMSDTQYF TGTGCCACCAGCAGCCGTAAACTAGCGGGGATGTCAGATACGCAGTATTTT
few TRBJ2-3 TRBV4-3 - CASSQEGKRSTDTQYF TGCGCCAGCAGCCAAGAGGGCAAGCGTAGCACAGATACGCAGTATTTT
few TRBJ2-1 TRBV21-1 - CASSKGLGQRNNEQFF TGTGCCAGCAGCAAAGGGCTTGGACAGCGAAACAATGAGCAGTTCTTC
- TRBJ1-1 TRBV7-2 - CASSLSEGGTEAFF TGTGCCAGCAGCTTATCCGAAGGGGGCACTGAAGCTTTCTTT
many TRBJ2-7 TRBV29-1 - CSVAGGAFSYEQYF TGCAGCGTCGCCGGAGGTGCTTTCTCCTACGAGCAGTACTTC